The TCR beta chain under discussion was sequenced for a study of T cells after yellow fever vaccination. From the 5' RACE reads, TCRdb called clonotypes with MiXCR, one entry per CDR3 protein. The table shows about 130,000 distinct CDR3 sequences, with about 8.2% occurring only once. V lost 3 bases and J lost 4; bases outside the gene matches: 4. This CDR3 contains 14 residues. CDR1 is SGHRS and CDR2 is YFSETQ in the germline V gene. This clonotype has just a few counts. The source material was CD8+ T cells sorted from PBMCs, sampled on the day of the yellow fever booster vaccination. This chain uses TRBV5-1 with TRBJ2-5; TRBD1 agrees at 9 bases. The origin of this receptor is a man aged 18 to 35 who received the YFV17D yellow fever vaccine. The CDR3, as DNA: TGCGCCAGCAGCTCGGACAGGGGCCGAGAGACCCAGTACTTC. Encoded protein: CASSSDRGRETQYF.